This T cell receptor beta chain was sequenced during a study of OX40 agonist ivuxolimab in advanced cancers. On the study more broadly: Patients were roughly 83% male with ages about 23 to 90, mean about 65. Study observations and caveats: Average numbers of expanded clones were greater in CD8+ T cells than in CD4+.

A history of autoimmune disease or systemic immunosuppression excluded patients. TCRdb's copy holds only in-frame clones and misses some; the assay was immunoSEQ multiplex PCR. Of about 73,000 clones detected, roughly 90% appear once; the ten largest clones hold around 0.73%. Note on this clone: Its specificity is not known.

V lost 3 bases, J lost 3 bases, and 8 bases lay in between. CDR3 length: 14 amino acids. CDR1 KGHSH and CDR2 LQKENI come from the germline V gene. The source is an adult with an advanced solid tumor such as melanoma, head and neck, liver or kidney cancer. Specimen: CD4+ or CD8+ T cells sorted from blood, collected in a trial of the OX40 agonist ivuxolimab. The chain combines TRBV18 with TRBJ2-2, with D unresolved. CDR3 sequence: CASSPLTDTGELFF. The DNA for the CDR3 is TGTGCCAGCTCACCTCTTACAGACACCGGGGAGCTGTTTTTT.